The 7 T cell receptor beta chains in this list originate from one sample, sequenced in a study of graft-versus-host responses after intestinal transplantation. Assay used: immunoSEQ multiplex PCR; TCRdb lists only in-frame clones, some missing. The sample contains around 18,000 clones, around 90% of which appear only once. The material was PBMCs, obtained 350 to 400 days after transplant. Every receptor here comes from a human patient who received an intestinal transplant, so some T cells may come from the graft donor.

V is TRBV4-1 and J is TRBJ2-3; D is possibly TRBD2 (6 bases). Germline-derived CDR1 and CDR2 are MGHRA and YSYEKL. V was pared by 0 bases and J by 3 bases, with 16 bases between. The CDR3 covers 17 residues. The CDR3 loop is CASSQEPPGRLTDTQYF. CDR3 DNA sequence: TGCGCCAGCAGCCAAGAACCTCCCGGGAGATTAACAGATACGCAGTATTTT.

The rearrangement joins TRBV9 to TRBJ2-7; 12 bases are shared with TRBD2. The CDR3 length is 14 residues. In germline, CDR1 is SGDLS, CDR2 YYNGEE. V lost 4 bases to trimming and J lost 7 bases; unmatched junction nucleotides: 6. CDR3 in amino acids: CASSSSGGAEEQYF. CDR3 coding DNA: TGTGCCAGCAGCTCTAGCGGGGGGGCGGAGGAGCAGTACTTC. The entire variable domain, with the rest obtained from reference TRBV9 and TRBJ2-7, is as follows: DSGVTQTPKHLITATGQRVTLRCSPRSGDLSVYWYQQSLDQGLQFLIQYYNGEERAKGNILERFSAQQFPDLHSELNLSSLELGDSALYFCASSSSGGAEEQYFGPGTRLTVT.

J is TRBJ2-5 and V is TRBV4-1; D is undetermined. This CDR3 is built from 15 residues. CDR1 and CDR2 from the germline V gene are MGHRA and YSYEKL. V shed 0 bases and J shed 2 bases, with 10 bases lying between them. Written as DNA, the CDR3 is TGCGCCAGCAGCCAAGAGTATCGCTTACAAGAGACCCAGTACTTC. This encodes CASSQEYRLQETQYF.

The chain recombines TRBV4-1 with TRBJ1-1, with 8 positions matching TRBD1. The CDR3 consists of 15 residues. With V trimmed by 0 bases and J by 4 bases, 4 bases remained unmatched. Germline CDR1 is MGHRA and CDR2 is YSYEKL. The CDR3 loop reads CASSQDAGQATEAFF. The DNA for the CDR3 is TGCGCCAGCAGCCAAGATGCGGGACAGGCCACTGAAGCTTTCTTT.

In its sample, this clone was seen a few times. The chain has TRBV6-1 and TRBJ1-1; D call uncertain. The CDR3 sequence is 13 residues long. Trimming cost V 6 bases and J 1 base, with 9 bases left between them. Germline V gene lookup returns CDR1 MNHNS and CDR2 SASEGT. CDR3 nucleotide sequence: TGTGCCAGCAGGGTGACCTGGAACACTGAAGCTTTCTTT. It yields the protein CASRVTWNTEAFF.

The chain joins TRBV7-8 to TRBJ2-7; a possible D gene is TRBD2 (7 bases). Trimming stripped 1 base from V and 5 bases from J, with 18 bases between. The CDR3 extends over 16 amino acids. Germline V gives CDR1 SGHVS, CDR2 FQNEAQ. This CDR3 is CASSLVLRGGLHEQYF. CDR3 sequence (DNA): TGTGCCAGCAGCTTAGTGTTAAGGGGGGGACTCCACGAGCAGTACTTC.

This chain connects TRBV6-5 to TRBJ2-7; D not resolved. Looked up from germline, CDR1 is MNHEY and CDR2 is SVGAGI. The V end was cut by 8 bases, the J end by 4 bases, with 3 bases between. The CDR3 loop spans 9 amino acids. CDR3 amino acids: CASGYEQYF. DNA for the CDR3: TGTGCCAGCGGGTACGAGCAGTACTTC.